The 27 T cell receptor beta chains given below trace back to one sample, sequenced in a study of T cells in Graves' hyperthyroidism and ophthalmopathy. Authors of the study amplified TCR beta CDR3 regions from RNA transcripts. The HTBI primer set was used in a first-round RT-PCR of the TCR CDR3. TCRdb itself ran the multiplex PCR reads through MiXCR, one entry per CDR3 protein. The sample contains 550,000 to 600,000 distinct CDR3 sequences, approximately 44% of which appear only once. The specimen was peripheral blood or thyroid tissue (not recorded which). The receptors derive from an adult woman with Graves' disease, either hyperthyroidism or ophthalmopathy (not recorded which).

This clonotype was detected once. The CDR3 bases are TGTGCCAGTAGCGCCCAGGGGGCGGACTATGGCTACACCTTC. Protein product: CASSAQGADYGYTF. This chain joins TRBV4-2 and TRBJ1-2; 8 bases match TRBD1. The CDR3 sequence is 14 residues long. J gave up 3 bases and V 9 bases, and 9 bases lay outside the gene matches. Per germline, CDR1 LGHNA and CDR2 YNFKEQ.

This clonotype has a count of ten or more. The chain has TRBV19 and TRBJ2-5; the D gene is possibly TRBD2 (6 bases). V lost 4 bases, J lost 4 bases, and 16 bases lay in between. Germline CDR1 reads LNHDA; CDR2 reads SQIVND (reference sequence). The CDR3 extends over 15 amino acids. The CDR3 bases are TGTGCCAGTAGTACCCCAGGAGGGAATGGAGAGACCCAGTACTTC. Translated: CASSTPGGNGETQYF. Full variable domain (rest looked up from reference TRBV19 and TRBJ2-5): DGGITQSPKYLFRKEGQNVTLSCEQNLNHDAMYWYRQDPGQGLRLIYYSQIVNDFQKGDIAEGYSVSREKKESFPLTVTSAQKNPTAFYLCASSTPGGNGETQYFGPGTRLLVL.

V and J are TRBV29-1 and TRBJ1-3; TRBD1 agrees at 9 bases. V was pared by 7 bases and J by 0 bases, with 7 bases of the junction left unmatched. In germline, CDR1 is SQVTM, CDR2 ANQGSEA. The length of the CDR3 is 15 residues. The CDR3 nucleotides read TGCAGCGATGTCGGACAGGGGACCTCTGGAAACACCATATATTTT. It is translated as CSDVGQGTSGNTIYF.

In its sample, this clonotype was seen many times. The gene calls are TRBV2 and TRBJ2-5, with TRBD2 matching 8 bases. The germline V gene has CDR1 SNHLY and CDR2 FYNNEI. V gave up 5 bases and J gave up 4 bases; unmatched junction bases: 12. CDR3 size: 16 residues. CDR3 nucleotide sequence: TGTGCCAGCAGTACCGGGGCGGCGGGAGGACGAGAGACCCAGTACTTC. Translated, it gives CASSTGAAGGRETQYF.

The rearrangement links TRBV5-1 to TRBJ2-7; D is tentatively TRBD1 or TRBD2 (5 bases each). The CDR3 is 16 residues long. The ends were cut back, 0 bases at V and 2 bases at J, with 15 bases in the middle. CDR1 is SGHRS, CDR2 YFSETQ, per germline. CDR3: CASSLGTGPSPYEQYF. The CDR3 nucleotides read TGCGCCAGCAGCTTGGGCACGGGACCTTCCCCCTACGAGCAGTACTTC.

This clonotype was detected once. The junction and the germline gene differ at one end; a read error may be behind it. This chain connects TRBV15 to TRBJ1-2; D not certain. The CDR3 runs 13 residues. From germline, CDR1 is LNHNV and CDR2 YYDKDF (reference sequence). CDR3 nucleotides: TGTGCCACCAGCAGGCCGGACGGCTATGGCTACGCCTTC. This sequence encodes CATSRPDGYGYAF.

At least ten counts were recorded for this clonotype. The gene calls are TRBV30 and TRBJ1-1; D ambiguous. V lost 3 bases to trimming and J lost 7 bases, with 15 bases between them. Germline-derived CDR1 and CDR2 are GTSNPN and SVGIG (reference sequence). The CDR3 is 13 amino acids. The CDR3 spells CAWRLTTRNEAFF. The CDR3 coding sequence is TGTGCCTGGAGGTTGACGACAAGGAATGAAGCTTTCTTT.

This clonotype has a count of ten or more. This chain links TRBV7-3 with TRBJ1-1; maybe TRBD1 (6 bases). Trimming left V 5 bases short and J 1 base short, with 11 bases between. The CDR3 is 14 amino acids. Germline CDR1 and CDR2: SGHTA and FQGTGA. The CDR3 region has the DNA TGTGCCAGCAGCCGGAACAGGGAGAACACTGAAGCTTTCTTT. Protein product: CASSRNRENTEAFF.

The chain carries TRBV10-3 and TRBJ1-6; 11 positions agree with TRBD1. CDR3 size: 18 residues. The trim removed 0 bases at V and 10 bases at J, leaving 11 bases unmatched. The germline gives CDR1 ENHRY, CDR2 SYGVKD. CDR3 coding DNA: TGTGCCATCAGTGAGTCAGCCGGGACAGGGGGAGCAGAATCACCCCTCCACTTT. Its protein product is CAISESAGTGGAESPLHF.

This clonotype turned up a few times. The CDR3, as DNA: TGCAGCTTAGGGGGACAGGGGGACGACTATGGCTACACCTTC. Residues: CSLGGQGDDYGYTF. The V and J genes are TRBV29-1 and TRBJ1-2, with 11 bases matching TRBD1. The CDR3 is made up of 14 amino acids. V was clipped by 8 bases and J by 3 bases; unmatched bases: 8. Germline CDR1 and CDR2: SQVTM and ANQGSEA.

As for this clonotype: Its ends do not fully match the called genes, so a read error is possible. The rearrangement links TRBV2 to TRBJ2-2; 7 nucleotides align to TRBD2. This CDR3 spans 14 amino acids. Germline V gene data show CDR1 as SNHLY and CDR2 as FYNNEI. CDR3 in amino acids: CASSAGLRTWELFF. CDR3 in DNA: TGTGCCAGCAGTGCGGGACTACGCACCTGGGAGCTGTTTTTT.

The chain is built from TRBV11-3 and TRBJ1-5; 7 positions match TRBD1. The CDR3 spans 16 residues. The ends lost 2 bases at V and 11 bases at J; junction bases unmatched: 15. From germline, CDR1 is SGHNT and CDR2 YENEEA. The CDR3 DNA follows: TGTGCCAGCAGCTTACCCCGGGACAGTGGGTTATGGGCCCAGCATTTT. Its translation: CASSLPRDSGLWAQHF.

The J gene is TRBJ2-5, the V gene TRBV15; D remains ambiguous. The CDR3 totals 15 residues. Germline V gene sequence: CDR1 LNHNV, CDR2 YYDKDF (reference sequence). V dropped 1 base and J dropped 5 bases, with 14 bases sitting between them. The CDR3 DNA reads TGTGCCACCAGCAGAGCAATAGGAGCTACGGAGACCCAGTACTTC. Translating it yields CATSRAIGATETQYF. Full variable domain (remainder filled in from reference TRBV15 and TRBJ2-5): DAMVIQNPRYQVTQFGKPVTLSCSQTLNHNVMYWYQQKSSQAPKLLFHYYDKDFNNEADTPDNFQSRRPNTSFCFLDIRSPGLGDTAMYLCATSRAIGATETQYFGPGTRLLVL.

Only a few counts were recorded for this clonotype. The rearrangement links TRBV10-3 to TRBJ1-1, with no clear D. Germline CDR1 and CDR2: ENHRY and SYGVKD. The CDR3 length is 15 residues. Trimming stripped 6 bases from V and 0 bases from J, with 14 bases between. The CDR3 loop is CAIRLRSELNTEAFF. The CDR3 bases are TGTGCCATCAGACTGAGATCGGAATTGAACACTGAAGCTTTCTTT.

There are many counts of this clonotype. The chain employs TRBV5-1 and TRBJ1-1, with TRBD1 identical over 10 bases. Looked up from germline, CDR1 is SGHRS and CDR2 is YFSETQ. Losses at the gene ends were 4 bases for V and 6 bases for J; bases not matched to a gene: 6. The CDR3 runs 14 residues. In DNA, the CDR3 is TGCGCCAGCAGCCCTACGGACAGGGGGGCTGAAGCTTTCTTT. Protein: CASSPTDRGAEAFF.

The chain is built from TRBV29-1 and TRBJ2-7; 10 nucleotides line up with TRBD2. With 6 bases clipped from V and 6 bases from J, the junction kept 5 bases outside the gene matches. Germline-derived CDR1 and CDR2 are SQVTM and ANQGSEA. This CDR3 is 12 amino acids long. CDR3 DNA sequence: TGCAGCGTGAGCGGGAGGGCCGGCGAGCAGTACTTC. Translated, it gives CSVSGRAGEQYF.

This clonotype appeared many times. V is TRBV19 and J is TRBJ1-5, with D possibly TRBD1 on 5 matching bases. Trimming shortened V by 10 bases and J by 3 bases, and 16 bases separated the two germline ends. This CDR3 is 14 amino acids long. Germline CDR1 LNHDA, CDR2 SQIVND (reference sequence). This CDR3 reads CATQRRGANQPQHF. The CDR3 bases are TGTGCCACCCAAAGAAGAGGGGCCAATCAGCCCCAGCATTTT.

V and J are TRBV24-1 and TRBJ1-5; D unclear. V lost 6 bases and J 5 bases, leaving 13 bases between the germline ends. The germline CDR1 and CDR2 sequences are KGHDR and SFDVKD. This CDR3 has 14 residues. This CDR3 is CATSQHPTHQPQHF. In nucleotides, the CDR3 is TGTGCCACCAGTCAGCATCCCACACATCAGCCCCAGCATTTT.

V gene TRBV7-9 combines with J gene TRBJ1-2; D is perhaps TRBD1 (5 bases). The CDR3 length is 13 residues. With 4 bases removed from V and 8 bases from J, the gap between germline ends came to 14 bases. Germline CDR1 and CDR2: SEHNR and FQNEAQ (reference sequence). The CDR3 region is CASSSWGGKGYTF. The CDR3 DNA is TGTGCCAGCAGCTCCTGGGGGGGGAAGGGCTACACCTTC.

The genes are TRBV2 and TRBJ2-5; D gene unclear. The CDR3 is 12 amino acids. Trimming cost V 8 bases and J 6 bases, with 13 bases left between them. Germline CDR1 reads SNHLY; CDR2 reads FYNNEI. CDR3 bases: TGTGCCAGCGCCCTCGGCCCACAGACCCAGTACTTC. Protein sequence: CASALGPQTQYF.

This rearrangement joins TRBV30 to TRBJ1-1, with D hard to call. The CDR3 has 13 residues. The V gene lost 8 bases and the J gene lost 0 bases, with 13 bases spanning the gap. In germline, CDR1 is GTSNPN, CDR2 SVGIG (reference sequence). CDR3: CAISGILNTEAFF. The DNA for the CDR3 is TGTGCCATATCGGGGATATTGAACACTGAAGCTTTCTTT.

CDR3 amino acids: CASSISHRGLYGYTF. In nucleotides, the CDR3 is TGTGCCAGTAGTATCAGTCACCGGGGGTTATACGGCTACACCTTC. The V call is TRBV19, the J call TRBJ1-2; D perhaps matches TRBD1 (5 bases). CDR1 and CDR2 from the germline V gene are LNHDA and SQIVND (reference sequence). With 3 bases removed from V and 8 bases from J, the gap between germline ends came to 19 bases. This CDR3 region has 15 residues.

Regarding this clonotype: The junction does not match germline at one end; this may be a read error. V gene TRBV5-1 combines with J gene TRBJ2-2; TRBD1 agrees at 7 bases. This CDR3 spans 15 amino acids. Germline-derived CDR1 and CDR2 are SGHRS and YFSETQ. This chain's CDR3 is CASSEGQRLTGELFF. The CDR3 nucleotides read TGTGCCAGCAGCGAGGGACAGAGGCTGACCGGGGAGCTGTTTTTT.

This clonotype was observed at least ten times. This chain links TRBV2 with TRBJ1-5; D gene unclear. V dropped 3 bases and J dropped 11 bases, with 8 bases sitting between them. CDR1 SNHLY and CDR2 FYNNEI come from the germline V gene. The CDR3 spans 11 residues. The chain's CDR3 is CASSEGRSQHF. In nucleotides, the CDR3 is TGTGCCAGCAGTGAGGGCAGGTCCCAGCATTTT.

This clonotype has more than one count but fewer than ten. J is TRBJ2-7 and V is TRBV29-1; 11 bases match TRBD2. Germline loops: CDR1 SQVTM, CDR2 ANQGSEA. The CDR3 sequence is 13 residues long. Losses at the gene ends were 7 bases for V and 3 bases for J; bases not matched to a gene: 5. This chain's CDR3 is CSAQLAGVYEQYF. CDR3 nucleotide sequence: TGCAGCGCCCAACTAGCGGGAGTCTACGAGCAGTACTTC.

The chain couples TRBV7-9 to TRBJ2-5; D possibly corresponds to TRBD1 (7 bases). The CDR3 runs 14 residues. Germline CDR1 SEHNR, CDR2 FQNEAQ (reference sequence). Trimming cost V 1 base and J 9 bases, with 15 bases left between them. The CDR3 region is CASSLGDREEAQYF. In DNA form, the CDR3 reads TGTGCCAGCAGCTTAGGCGACAGGGAGGAGGCCCAGTACTTC. The full variable domain, completed using reference TRBV7-9 and TRBJ2-5, is DTGVSQNPRHKITKRGQNVTFRCDPISEHNRLYWYRQTLGQGPEFLTYFQNEAQLEKSRLLSDRFSAERPKGSFSTLEIQRTEQGDSAMYLCASSLGDREEAQYFGPGTRLLVL.

Ten or more counts support this clonotype. This rearrangement joins TRBV20-1 to TRBJ1-2; D unclear. Germline V gene data show CDR1 as DFQATT and CDR2 as SNEGSKA (reference sequence). Trimming pared 1 base from V and 5 bases from J, leaving 14 bases between. The CDR3 extends over 14 amino acids. DNA for the CDR3: TGCAGTGCTAGAGGGCTTCTTTGGGAATATGGCTACACCTTC. It codes for CSARGLLWEYGYTF.